These 31 T cell receptor beta chains were sequenced from one sample in a study of Graves' ophthalmopathy and Graves' hyperthyroidism. The study amplified TCR beta CDR3 regions using RNA transcripts. HTBI-primed RT-PCR formed the first round, and a multiplex PCR formed the second. TCRdb ran MiXCR on the multiplex PCR reads and lists one entry per CDR3 protein. This sample has 900,000 to 1,200,000 distinct CDR3 sequences; less than 45% occur once, and the top ten carry roughly 11%. Sequencing was carried out using peripheral blood or thyroid tissue (not recorded which). Receptors originate from an adult man with Graves' hyperthyroidism.

The chain couples TRBV10-3 to TRBJ2-7, with TRBD1 identical over 7 bases. With 2 bases clipped from V and 5 bases from J, the junction kept 6 bases outside the gene matches. This CDR3 region has 14 residues. CDR1 and CDR2 from the germline V gene are ENHRY and SYGVKD. Here the CDR3 DNA reads TGTGCCATCAGTGAGCTCGGGACAGTCAACGAGCAGTACTTC. It is translated as CAISELGTVNEQYF.

This clonotype was seen a few times. The DNA for the CDR3 is TGTGCCAGCAGTTCACCCCGGACTAGCATCCACGAGCAGTACTTC. It codes for CASSSPRTSIHEQYF. The chain has TRBV27 and TRBJ2-7, with TRBD2 matching over 8 bases. The germline gives CDR1 MNHEY, CDR2 SMNVEV (reference sequence). The CDR3 sequence is 15 residues long. V lost 4 bases to trimming and J lost 5 bases; unmatched junction nucleotides: 10.

This clonotype was seen many times. An end of the junction does not agree with germline; a read error may underlie this. V and J are TRBV10-2 and TRBJ2-7; TRBD2 might be the D (6 bases). This CDR3 contains 13 residues. Germline CDR1 is WSHSY and CDR2 is SAAADI. In nucleotides, the CDR3 is TGTGCCAGCAGCCAAGATTCCGGGGGCGAGCAGTACTTC. Amino acid sequence: CASSQDSGGEQYF.

This clonotype has at least ten counts. The genes are TRBV6-6 and TRBJ1-2; perhaps TRBD1 as D (5 bases). There are 15 residues in the CDR3. The germline V and J ends were trimmed by 3 bases and 6 bases, with 17 bases remaining between them. CDR1 is MNHNY, CDR2 SVGAGI, per germline (reference sequence). CDR3 sequence: CASSYLGRVRDGYTF. CDR3 DNA: TGTGCCAGCAGTTATTTGGGCAGGGTGCGCGATGGCTACACCTTC.

This clonotype has more than one count but fewer than ten. This chain uses TRBV7-9 with TRBJ2-7; maybe TRBD2 (5 bases). Looked up from germline, CDR1 is SEHNR and CDR2 is FQNEAQ (reference sequence). The CDR3 has 13 residues. Deletions cut 8 bases from V and 3 bases from J, with 14 bases between. CDR3 bases: TGTGCCAGCCGGGCGGAGGTAAGCTACGAGCAGTACTTC. Translating it yields CASRAEVSYEQYF.

At least ten counts were recorded for this clonotype. The DNA of the CDR3 is TGCGCCAGTGGGACAGGGGCGGGTGAAGCTTTCTTT. Translated: CASGTGAGEAFF. The V and J genes are TRBV10-1 and TRBJ1-1, with 10 bases aligning to TRBD1. The CDR3 is 12 residues long. Germline CDR1 is WNHNN and CDR2 is SYGVQD (reference sequence). V shed 9 bases, J shed 7 bases, and the junction held 5 bases outside the gene matches.

The V gene is TRBV7-9, the J gene TRBJ1-5; the D is unclear. This CDR3 is 15 amino acids long. Germline CDR1 reads SEHNR; CDR2 reads FQNEAQ (reference sequence). Trimming stripped 5 bases from V and 0 bases from J, with 11 bases between. CDR3 sequence (DNA): TGTGCCAGCAGCCCAGTACCTAATAGCAATCAGCCCCAGCATTTT. Encoded protein: CASSPVPNSNQPQHF.

V usage is TRBV7-9 and J usage is TRBJ1-5; D is perhaps TRBD1 (6 bases). CDR1 is SEHNR, CDR2 FQNEAQ, per germline (reference sequence). The CDR3 contains 18 residues. V was clipped by 0 bases and J by 3 bases, with 18 bases between them. This CDR3 reads CASSLAAGAGEDNQPQHF. The CDR3 DNA follows: TGTGCCAGCAGCTTAGCGGCGGGGGCAGGGGAGGACAATCAGCCCCAGCATTTT.

As to this clonotype: It is likely a read error, because the conserved phenylalanine at the end of the CDR3 is missing. The limits of the CDR3 on the DNA are not certain, so only TCRdb's listed CDR3 is given. The chain couples TRBV14 to TRBJ2-5; the DNA was not compared with TRBD1, the D call given in the table. Germline assignment: CDR1 SGHDN and CDR2 FVKESK. Counting both end residues, the CDR3 totals 9 amino acids. The CDR3 loop reads CASSQDLRT.

At least ten counts were recorded for this clonotype. The CDR3 nucleotides read TGTGCCAGCAGTGCGGGACAGGTCTATGGCTACACCTTC. Translation gives CASSAGQVYGYTF. V is TRBV25-1 and J is TRBJ1-2, with 8 bases aligning to TRBD1. The germline gives CDR1 MGHDK, CDR2 SYGVNS. The CDR3 has 13 residues. V lost 4 bases to trimming and J lost 4 bases; unmatched junction nucleotides: 2.

The rearrangement joins TRBV7-2 to TRBJ2-5, with D tentatively TRBD1 (6 bases). The CDR3 has 12 amino acids. Germline values: CDR1 SGHTA, CDR2 FQGNSA. Trimming removed 5 bases from V and 7 bases from J, with 11 bases in between. The CDR3 bases are TGTGCCAGCAGCCCCGTCAGGGGGACCCAGTACTTC. Residues: CASSPVRGTQYF.

The CDR3 DNA sequence: TGTGCCAGCAGTCCCCTCGACAGGGCGCAAGAGACCCAGTACTTC. Its translation is CASSPLDRAQETQYF. The chain recombines TRBV12-3 or TRBV12-4 with TRBJ2-5; 7 bases fit TRBD1. Unmatched junction bases numbered 8, after V lost 5 bases and J lost 2 bases. The CDR3 totals 15 residues.

This clonotype was counted many times. The V and J genes are TRBV29-1 and TRBJ1-1; tentative D call: TRBD1 (5 bases). This CDR3 is built from 14 residues. The V and J ends lost 6 bases and 5 bases respectively, with 19 bases between them. Germline V lookup: CDR1 SQVTM, CDR2 ANQGSEA. The CDR3 region is CSVPGQAGRTEAFF. CDR3 nucleotides: TGCAGCGTCCCAGGGCAGGCAGGGAGGACTGAAGCTTTCTTT.

There are a few counts of this clonotype. The V call is TRBV13, the J call TRBJ2-7, with TRBD2 matching 10 bases. This CDR3 contains 18 residues. V lost 4 bases, J lost 2 bases, and 14 bases stayed unmatched. The germline V gene has CDR1 PRHDT and CDR2 FYEKMQ (reference sequence). The CDR3 loop is CASSSPGISGGAAYEQYF. CDR3 nucleotides: TGTGCCAGCAGCTCCCCGGGGATCAGCGGGGGGGCCGCCTACGAGCAGTACTTC.

This clonotype occurred a few times. With a much larger clone just one base away, this may be a read error. The chain links TRBV7-2 to TRBJ2-2, with 7 bases matching TRBD1. After removal of 8 bases from V and 1 base from J, the junction contained 7 bases not matched to a gene. The CDR3 is 15 amino acids. Germline lookup yields CDR1 SGHTA and CDR2 FQGNSA. CDR3 DNA: TGTGCCAGCGGCACTAGACAGGGGAACACCGGGGAGCTGTTTTTT. Amino acid sequence: CASGTRQGNTGELFF. The full variable domain, in which reference TRBV7-2 and TRBJ2-2 provide the parts outside the CDR3, is GAGVSQSPSNKVTEKGKDVELRCDPISGHTALYWYRQSLGQGLEFLIYFQGNSAPDKSGLPSDRFSAERTGGSVSTLTIQRTQQEDSAVYLCASGTRQGNTGELFFGEGSRLTVL.

This clonotype was seen repeatedly, ten times or more. V gene TRBV29-1 combines with J gene TRBJ2-5; D is undetermined. This CDR3 is built from 11 residues. Per germline, CDR1 SQVTM and CDR2 ANQGSEA. Trimming removed 7 bases at V and 3 bases at J, with 9 bases between. The CDR3 coding sequence is TGCAGCGCCGTCCCCGAAGAGACCCAGTACTTC. This encodes CSAVPEETQYF.

This chain connects TRBV7-8 to TRBJ1-6, with D possibly being TRBD1 (5 bases). Per the germline V gene, CDR1 is SGHVS and CDR2 is FQNEAQ. The CDR3 consists of 16 residues. The V end was cut by 0 bases, the J end by 11 bases, with 17 bases between. CDR3 sequence (DNA): TGTGCCAGCAGCTTAGCGTATCGGGACCCGACGGCACCCCTCCACTTT. It specifies CASSLAYRDPTAPLHF.

This clonotype was observed many times. The rearrangement links TRBV10-3 to TRBJ2-3; D call uncertain. The CDR3 runs to 11 residues. Germline assignment: CDR1 ENHRY and CDR2 SYGVKD. Trimming pared 8 bases from V and 2 bases from J, leaving 5 bases between. The CDR3 is CAISSTDTQYF. The CDR3 DNA is TGTGCCATCTCATCCACAGATACGCAGTATTTT.

This clonotype was seen more than once but under ten times. The V gene is TRBV25-1, the J gene TRBJ1-4; perhaps TRBD1 as D (6 bases). Germline assignment: CDR1 MGHDK and CDR2 SYGVNS. The CDR3 runs 14 residues. The V end lost 5 bases, the J end lost 6 bases, and 13 bases lay between the germline ends. The CDR3 bases are TGTGCCAGCAGTTCGCCGGAGGGGGATGAAAAACTGTTTTTT. Protein sequence: CASSSPEGDEKLFF.

Many counts were recorded for this clonotype. The rearrangement links TRBV7-8 to TRBJ2-6; D gene unclear. This CDR3 has 14 amino acids. Germline V gene lookup returns CDR1 SGHVS and CDR2 FQNEAQ. V shed 6 bases and J shed 4 bases, with 10 bases lying between them. CDR3 loop: CASSLGLGANVLTF. Here the CDR3 DNA reads TGTGCCAGCAGTCTAGGGTTAGGGGCCAACGTCCTGACTTTC. The whole variable domain, remainder taken from reference TRBV7-8 and TRBJ2-6, is GAGVSQSPRYKVAKRGQDVALRCDPISGHVSLFWYQQALGQGPEFLTYFQNEAQLDKSGLPSDRFFAERPEGSVSTLKIQRTQQEDSAVYLCASSLGLGANVLTFGAGSRLTVL.

This rearrangement joins TRBV29-1 to TRBJ1-2; TRBD1 might be the D (6 bases). V lost 4 bases and J 6 bases, leaving 9 bases between the germline ends. This CDR3 has 11 amino acids. Germline V lookup: CDR1 SQVTM, CDR2 ANQGSEA. The CDR3 region has the DNA TGCAGCGTTGTGAAGGGGGATGGCTACACCTTC. As protein: CSVVKGDGYTF.

This clonotype was counted many times. This sequence joins TRBV7-9 and TRBJ2-2; either TRBD1 or TRBD2 may supply D (5 bases each). The germline V gene has CDR1 SEHNR and CDR2 FQNEAQ (reference sequence). The V end lost 6 bases, the J end lost 0 bases, and 17 bases lay between the germline ends. This CDR3 has 17 amino acids. The DNA of the CDR3 is TGTGCCAGCAGGTCCGGGACGTATGCGTCGAACACCGGGGAGCTGTTTTTT. This codes for CASRSGTYASNTGELFF.

V gene TRBV29-1 combines with J gene TRBJ1-2; 8 nucleotides align to TRBD1. After removal of 5 bases from V and 0 bases from J, the junction contained 20 bases not matched to a gene. The germline V gene encodes CDR1 SQVTM and CDR2 ANQGSEA. There are 19 residues in the CDR3. DNA of the CDR3: TGCAGCGTTCAGGTGGGGGGCGCGGGACAGGAGTCTACTAACTATGGCTACACCTTC. Its protein product is CSVQVGGAGQESTNYGYTF.

V gene TRBV25-1 combines with J gene TRBJ1-6; D is uncertain. This CDR3 comprises 18 residues. Germline V gives CDR1 MGHDK, CDR2 SYGVNS. The ends were cut back, 7 bases at V and 7 bases at J, with 26 bases in the middle. The CDR3 loop is CASKRHLVGRGANSPLHF. The DNA of the CDR3 is TGTGCCAGCAAAAGGCATCTAGTCGGACGGGGAGCAAATTCACCCCTCCACTTT.

The V call is TRBV12-3 or TRBV12-4, the J call TRBJ2-2, with 7 positions matching TRBD2. Losses at the gene ends were 8 bases for V and 4 bases for J; bases not matched to a gene: 16. This CDR3 comprises 17 residues. CDR3 DNA sequence: TGTGCCAGCCTCCTCCTGGTGGGGGGGTTGAGCACCGGGGAGCTGTTTTTT. Protein product: CASLLLVGGLSTGELFF.

V and J are TRBV29-1 and TRBJ1-2; D gene uncertain. The CDR3 totals 10 residues. Germline CDR1 is SQVTM and CDR2 is ANQGSEA. Deletions cut 3 bases from V and 8 bases from J, with 7 bases between. The CDR3 loop is CSVDGQGYTF. The CDR3 nucleotides are TGCAGCGTTGACGGGCAGGGCTACACCTTC.

This clonotype has a count of ten or more. The CDR3 nucleotides are TGTGCCAGCAGCTTAGGGGACAGAAACTATGGCTACACCTTC. Translation gives CASSLGDRNYGYTF. This chain links TRBV7-9 with TRBJ1-2; 7 nucleotides agree with TRBD1. Germline V gives CDR1 SEHNR, CDR2 FQNEAQ (reference sequence). The V and J ends lost 1 base and 2 bases, in that order; junction bases with no gene match: 1. The CDR3 is 14 residues long. The full variable domain, completed using reference TRBV7-9 and TRBJ1-2, is DTGVSQNPRHKITKRGQNVTFRCDPISEHNRLYWYRQTLGQGPEFLTYFQNEAQLEKSRLLSDRFSAERPKGSFSTLEIQRTEQGDSAMYLCASSLGDRNYGYTFGSGTRLTVV.

The sample holds many counts of this clonotype. The chain employs TRBV29-1 and TRBJ2-6; tentatively, D is TRBD1 (5 bases). V lost 6 bases and J 0 bases, leaving 9 bases between the germline ends. This CDR3 has 14 residues. The germline V gene encodes CDR1 SQVTM and CDR2 ANQGSEA. CDR3 sequence reads: CSVPDSSGANVLTF. CDR3 DNA: TGCAGCGTCCCTGACAGCTCTGGGGCCAACGTCCTGACTTTC.

In DNA form, the CDR3 reads TGTGCCAGCCAAGACCGACAGTTGAACACTGAAGCTTTCTTT. Its translation is CASQDRQLNTEAFF. The genes are TRBV2 and TRBJ1-1, with a possible D match to TRBD1 (5 bases). V was trimmed by 8 bases and J by 0 bases, leaving 13 bases between them. The CDR3 sequence is 14 residues long. Germline V gives CDR1 SNHLY, CDR2 FYNNEI.

This clonotype was seen ten or more times. The J gene is TRBJ2-5, the V gene TRBV7-9, with D maybe TRBD1 (6 bases). The CDR3 extends over 14 amino acids. Between the trimmed V and J ends, which lost 5 bases and 3 bases, there was a span of 13 bases. Germline CDR1 reads SEHNR; CDR2 reads FQNEAQ (reference sequence). CDR3 region: CASSPRTVEETQYF. The CDR3 nucleotides are TGTGCCAGCAGCCCCCGGACAGTCGAAGAGACCCAGTACTTC.

The gene calls are TRBV7-2 and TRBJ1-2; 9 bases line up with TRBD1. CDR1 and CDR2 from the germline V gene are SGHTA and FQGNSA. The CDR3 is made up of 14 amino acids. V trimming: 6 bases; J trimming: 4 bases; junction bases outside the gene matches: 6. The DNA of the CDR3 is TGTGCCAGCAGAACAGGGGGCGAGCTCTATGGCTACACCTTC. It encodes CASRTGGELYGYTF.